This T cell receptor beta chain was recovered during a study of T cells expressing NK-cell markers. General observations from the study: A few of the donors also had these clonotypes leading their CD3+CD56-NKG2C+ fraction.

Germline CDR1 is LNHDA and CDR2 is SQIVND (reference sequence). The CDR3 totals 14 residues. For each CDR3 protein, TCRdb gives one entry from its re-call of the 5' RACE reads, without DNA. The sample has under 200,000 distinct CDR3 sequences. Regarding this clonotype: Its antigen remains unknown.

The V gene is TRBV19, the J gene TRBJ1-1. The TCR originated in a woman between 18 and 70 years old in good health. The sequenced material came from blood T cells: a sorted CD56 or NKG2C T cell subset, CD4+ or CD8+ T cells, or bulk PBMC T cells (not recorded which). CDR3 residues: CASSMDSGTAEAFF.